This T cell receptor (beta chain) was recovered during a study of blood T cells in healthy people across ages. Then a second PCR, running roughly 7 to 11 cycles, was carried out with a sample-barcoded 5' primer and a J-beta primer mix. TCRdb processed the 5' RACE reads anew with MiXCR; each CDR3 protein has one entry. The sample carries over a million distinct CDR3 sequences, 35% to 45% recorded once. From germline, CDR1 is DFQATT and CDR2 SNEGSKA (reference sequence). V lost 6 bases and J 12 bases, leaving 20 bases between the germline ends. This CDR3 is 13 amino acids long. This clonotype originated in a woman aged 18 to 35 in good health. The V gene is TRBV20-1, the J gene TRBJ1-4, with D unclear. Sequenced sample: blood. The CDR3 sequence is CSALGDGGLELFF. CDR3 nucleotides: TGCAGTGCGCTGGGAGATGGAGGGCTGGAACTGTTTTTT.